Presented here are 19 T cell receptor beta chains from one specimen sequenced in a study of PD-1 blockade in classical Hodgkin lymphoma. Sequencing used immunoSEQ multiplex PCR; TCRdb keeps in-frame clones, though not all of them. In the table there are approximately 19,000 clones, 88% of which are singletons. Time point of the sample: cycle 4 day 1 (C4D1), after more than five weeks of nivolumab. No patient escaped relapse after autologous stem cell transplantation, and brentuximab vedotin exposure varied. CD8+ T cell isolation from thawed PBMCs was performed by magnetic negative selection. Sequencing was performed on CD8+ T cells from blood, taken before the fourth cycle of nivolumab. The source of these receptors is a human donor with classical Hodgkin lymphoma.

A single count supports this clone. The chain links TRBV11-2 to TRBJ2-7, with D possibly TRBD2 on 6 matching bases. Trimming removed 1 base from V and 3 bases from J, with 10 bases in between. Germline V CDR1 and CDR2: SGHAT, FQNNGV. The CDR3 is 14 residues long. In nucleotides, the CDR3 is TGTGCCAGCAGCTTAGCTACTAGCAGCTACGAGCAGTACTTC. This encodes CASSLATSSYEQYF.

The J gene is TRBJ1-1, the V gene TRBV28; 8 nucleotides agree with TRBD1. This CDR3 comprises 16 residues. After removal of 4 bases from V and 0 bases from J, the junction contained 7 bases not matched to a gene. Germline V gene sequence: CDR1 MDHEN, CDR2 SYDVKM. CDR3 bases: TGTGCCAGCAGTTGGGGACAGGTCGGAGTGAACACTGAAGCTTTCTTT. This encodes CASSWGQVGVNTEAFF.

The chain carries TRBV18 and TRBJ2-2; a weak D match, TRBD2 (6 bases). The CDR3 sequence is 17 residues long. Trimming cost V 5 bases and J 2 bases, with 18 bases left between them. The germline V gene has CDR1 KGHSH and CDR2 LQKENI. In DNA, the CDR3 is TGTGCCAGCTCAACCATAGGGAGGCCGTTAAACACCGGGGAGCTGTTTTTT. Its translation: CASSTIGRPLNTGELFF.

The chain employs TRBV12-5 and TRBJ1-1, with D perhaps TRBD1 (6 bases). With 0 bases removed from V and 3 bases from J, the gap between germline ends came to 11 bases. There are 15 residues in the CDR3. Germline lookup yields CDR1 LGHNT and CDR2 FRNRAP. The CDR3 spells CASGLVTGADTEAFF. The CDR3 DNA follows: TGTGCTAGTGGTTTGGTAACGGGGGCCGACACTGAAGCTTTCTTT.

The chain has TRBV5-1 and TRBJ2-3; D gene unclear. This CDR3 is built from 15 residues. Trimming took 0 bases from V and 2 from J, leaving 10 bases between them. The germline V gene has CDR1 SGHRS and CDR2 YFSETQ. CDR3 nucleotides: TGCGCCAGCAGCTTGGAACCAGTCGTCACAGATACGCAGTATTTT. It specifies CASSLEPVVTDTQYF.

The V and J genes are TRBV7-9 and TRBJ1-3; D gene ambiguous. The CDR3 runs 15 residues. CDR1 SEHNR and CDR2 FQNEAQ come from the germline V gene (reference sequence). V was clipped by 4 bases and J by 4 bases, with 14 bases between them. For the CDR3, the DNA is TGTGCCAGCAGCTCCCCCCGGGCAACCGGAAACACCATATATTTT. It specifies CASSSPRATGNTIYF.

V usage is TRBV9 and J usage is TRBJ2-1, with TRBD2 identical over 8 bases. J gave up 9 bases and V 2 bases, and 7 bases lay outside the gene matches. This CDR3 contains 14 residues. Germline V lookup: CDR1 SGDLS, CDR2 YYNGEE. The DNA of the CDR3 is TGTGCCAGCAGCGTTTCGGGAGGGGCAGGTGAGCAGTTCTTC. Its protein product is CASSVSGGAGEQFF.

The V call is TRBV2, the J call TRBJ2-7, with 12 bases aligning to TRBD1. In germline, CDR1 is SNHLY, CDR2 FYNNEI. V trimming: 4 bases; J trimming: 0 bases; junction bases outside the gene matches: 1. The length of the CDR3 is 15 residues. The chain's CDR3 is CASSGDRGPSYEQYF. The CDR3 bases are TGTGCCAGCAGTGGGGACAGGGGGCCCTCCTACGAGCAGTACTTC.

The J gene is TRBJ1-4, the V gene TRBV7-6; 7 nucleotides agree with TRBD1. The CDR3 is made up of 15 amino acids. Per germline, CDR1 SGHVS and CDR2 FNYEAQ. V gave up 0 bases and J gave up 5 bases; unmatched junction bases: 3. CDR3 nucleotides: TGTGCCAGCAGCTTAGCCGGGACAGTAAATGAAAAACTGTTTTTT. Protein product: CASSLAGTVNEKLFF.

Written as DNA, the CDR3 is TGTGCCTGGAGTGTCCCGGGGCTTTCCTACGAGCAGTACTTC. It encodes CAWSVPGLSYEQYF. The V gene is TRBV30, the J gene TRBJ2-7, with D perhaps being TRBD1 or TRBD2 (5 bases each). In germline, CDR1 is GTSNPN, CDR2 SVGIG (reference sequence). The CDR3 consists of 14 residues. Deletions cut 0 bases from V and 1 base from J, with 10 bases between.

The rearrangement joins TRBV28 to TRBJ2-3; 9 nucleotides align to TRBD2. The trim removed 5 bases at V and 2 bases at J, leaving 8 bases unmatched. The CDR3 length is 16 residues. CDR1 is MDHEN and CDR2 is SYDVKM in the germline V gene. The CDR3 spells CASSPGTSLFTDTQYF. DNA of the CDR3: TGTGCCAGCAGTCCCGGGACTAGCTTGTTCACAGATACGCAGTATTTT.

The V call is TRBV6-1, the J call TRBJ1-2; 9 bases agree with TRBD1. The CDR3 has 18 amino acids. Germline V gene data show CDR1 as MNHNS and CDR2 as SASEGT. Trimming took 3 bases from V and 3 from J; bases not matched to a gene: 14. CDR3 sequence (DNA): TGTGCCAGCAGTGATCCGGACAGGGGCACAAATGCCTACTATGGCTACACCTTC. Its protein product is CASSDPDRGTNAYYGYTF.

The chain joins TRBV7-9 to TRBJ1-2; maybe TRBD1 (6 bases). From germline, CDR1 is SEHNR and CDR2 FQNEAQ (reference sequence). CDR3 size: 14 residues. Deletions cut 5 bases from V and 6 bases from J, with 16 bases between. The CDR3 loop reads CASSQAGGTDGYTF. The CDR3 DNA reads TGTGCCAGCAGCCAAGCGGGGGGCACCGATGGCTACACCTTC.

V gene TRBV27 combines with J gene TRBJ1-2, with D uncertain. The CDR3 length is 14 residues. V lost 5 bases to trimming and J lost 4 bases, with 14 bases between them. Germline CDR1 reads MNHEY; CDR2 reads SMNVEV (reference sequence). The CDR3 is CASSPAGSLYGYTF. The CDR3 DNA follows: TGTGCCAGCAGTCCGGCCGGGAGCCTCTATGGCTACACCTTC.

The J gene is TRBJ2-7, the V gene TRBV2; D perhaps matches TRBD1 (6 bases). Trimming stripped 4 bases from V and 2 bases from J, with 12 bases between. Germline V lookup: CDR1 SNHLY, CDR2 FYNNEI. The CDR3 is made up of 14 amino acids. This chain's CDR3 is CASSVTGTTYEQYF. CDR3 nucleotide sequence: TGTGCCAGCAGTGTAACCGGGACAACCTACGAGCAGTACTTC.

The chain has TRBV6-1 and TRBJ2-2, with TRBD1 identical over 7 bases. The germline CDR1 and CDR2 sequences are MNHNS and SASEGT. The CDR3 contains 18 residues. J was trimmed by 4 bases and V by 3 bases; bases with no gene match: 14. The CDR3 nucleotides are TGTGCCAGCAGTGACCCAACTCCCGGGACAGAGCCCACCGGGGAGCTGTTTTTT. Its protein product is CASSDPTPGTEPTGELFF.

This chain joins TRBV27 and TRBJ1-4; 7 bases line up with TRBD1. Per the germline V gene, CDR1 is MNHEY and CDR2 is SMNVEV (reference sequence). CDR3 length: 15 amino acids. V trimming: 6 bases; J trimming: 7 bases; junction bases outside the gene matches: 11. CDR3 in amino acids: CASSSIREGAEKLFF. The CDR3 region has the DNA TGTGCCAGCAGCTCTATCAGGGAGGGGGCTGAAAAACTGTTTTTT.

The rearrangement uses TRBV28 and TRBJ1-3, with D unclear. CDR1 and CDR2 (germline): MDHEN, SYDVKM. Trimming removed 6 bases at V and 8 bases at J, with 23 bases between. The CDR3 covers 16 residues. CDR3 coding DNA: TGTGCCAGCAGCCGCGGATTCACGATCGCTGGGGACACCATATATTTT. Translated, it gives CASSRGFTIAGDTIYF.

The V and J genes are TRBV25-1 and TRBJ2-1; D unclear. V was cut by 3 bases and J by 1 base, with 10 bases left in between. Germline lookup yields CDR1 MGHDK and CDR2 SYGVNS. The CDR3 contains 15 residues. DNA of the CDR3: TGTGCCAGCAGTGATTGGGGAACGTCCTACAATGAGCAGTTCTTC. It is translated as CASSDWGTSYNEQFF.